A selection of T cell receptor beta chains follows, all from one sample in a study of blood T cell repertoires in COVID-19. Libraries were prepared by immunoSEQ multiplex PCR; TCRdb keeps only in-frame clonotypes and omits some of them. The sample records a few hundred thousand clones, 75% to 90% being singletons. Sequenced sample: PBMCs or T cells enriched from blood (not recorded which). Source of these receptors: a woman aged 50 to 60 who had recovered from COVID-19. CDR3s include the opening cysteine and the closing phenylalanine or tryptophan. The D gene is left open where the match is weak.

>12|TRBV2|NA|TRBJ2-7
CASRLQGYEQYF
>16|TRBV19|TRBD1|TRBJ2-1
CASSITGQGLYNEQFF
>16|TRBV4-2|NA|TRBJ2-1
CASSQRQAVPDNEQFF
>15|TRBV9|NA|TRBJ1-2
CASHAGGPPGYGYTF
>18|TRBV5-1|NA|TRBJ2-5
CASSLEGDHLRPGETQYF
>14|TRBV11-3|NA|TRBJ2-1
CASSLGGVYNEQFF
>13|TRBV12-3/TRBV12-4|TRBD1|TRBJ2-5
CASTPYRGETQYF
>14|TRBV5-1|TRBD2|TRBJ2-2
CASSPGTSGMKLFF
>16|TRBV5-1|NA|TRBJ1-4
CASSLLGTATNEKLFF
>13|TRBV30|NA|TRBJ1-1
CAWSQGENTEAFF
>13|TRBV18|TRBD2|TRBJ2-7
CASSREGTYEQYF
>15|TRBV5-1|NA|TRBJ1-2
CASSSGAGANYGYTF
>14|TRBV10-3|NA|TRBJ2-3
CAISGEVGTDTQYF
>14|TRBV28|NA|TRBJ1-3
CASSLPSSGNTIYF
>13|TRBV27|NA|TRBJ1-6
CASSLRVRSPLHF
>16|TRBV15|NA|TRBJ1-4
CATSSRNQGRGEKLFF
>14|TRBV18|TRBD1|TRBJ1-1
CASSPLTGDTEAFF
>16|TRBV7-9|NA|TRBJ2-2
CASSVGGIIIPGELFF
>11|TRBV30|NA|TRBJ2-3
CAWTSTDTQYF
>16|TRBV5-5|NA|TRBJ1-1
CASSLATGYLNTEAFF
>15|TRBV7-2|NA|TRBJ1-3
CASNYRELSGNTIYF
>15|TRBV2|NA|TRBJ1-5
CASSVARQLNQPQHF
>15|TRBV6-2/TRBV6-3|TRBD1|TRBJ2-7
CASSSPGTGGLKQYF
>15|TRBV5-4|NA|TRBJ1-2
CASSLETGHAYGYTF
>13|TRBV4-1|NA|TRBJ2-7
CASSQDRYREQYF
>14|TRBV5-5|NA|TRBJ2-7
CASSSQGNPYEQYF
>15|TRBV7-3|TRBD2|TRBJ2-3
CASSQTAGGTDTQYF
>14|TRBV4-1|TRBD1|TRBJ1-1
CASSLRDRVTEAFF
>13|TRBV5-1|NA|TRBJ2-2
CASSSTVTGELFF
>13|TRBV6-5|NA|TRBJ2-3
CAIDELSTDTQYF
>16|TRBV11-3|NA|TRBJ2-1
CASSGEGTGGYNEQFF
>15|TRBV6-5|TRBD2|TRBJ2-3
CASSRTSGGANTQYF
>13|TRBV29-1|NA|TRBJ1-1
CSVVQTTNTEAFF
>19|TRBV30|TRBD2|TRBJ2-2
CAWSDPPGLAGGPGGELFF
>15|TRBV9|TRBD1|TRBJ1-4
CASSPRTGINEKLFF
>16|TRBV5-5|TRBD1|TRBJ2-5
CASSLVIGGPRETQYF
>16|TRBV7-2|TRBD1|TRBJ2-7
CASSSNIGTGAYEQYF
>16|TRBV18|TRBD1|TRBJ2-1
CASSTMGTGAYNEQFF
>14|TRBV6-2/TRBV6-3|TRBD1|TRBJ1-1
CASSYAGGRTEAFF
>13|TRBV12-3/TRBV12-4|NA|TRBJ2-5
CASSRSGQETQYF
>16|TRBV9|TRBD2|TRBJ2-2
CASSVATGLATGELFF
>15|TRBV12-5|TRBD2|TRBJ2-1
CASGRREGPYNEQFF
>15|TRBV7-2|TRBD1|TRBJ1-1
CASSYGQGGRTEAFF
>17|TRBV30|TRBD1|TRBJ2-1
CAWTGQGPRGLYNEQFF
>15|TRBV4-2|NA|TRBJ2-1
CASSTTVGTNNEQFF